This TCR beta chain was obtained from a study of regulatory T cells in long-lasting Graves disease. Study background: More than 5 years of antithyroid drugs with positive TSH receptor antibodies defined persistent Graves' disease. General observations from the study: Accuracy may have been reduced by the small sample size.

This clonotype has at least ten counts. The antigen remains unidentified. In germline, CDR1 is SGHTA, CDR2 FQGNSA. CDR3 size: 14 residues. Trimming took off 5 bases at V and 5 bases at J, with 15 bases between the two ends. Time point meaning: persistent/refractory GD, antithyroid drugs over 5 years with positive TRAb. TCR sequences were obtained from RNA taken from PBMCs. In building TCR beta libraries, iRepertoire HTBI primers were used together with Arm-PCR of CDR3 regions. Each CDR3 protein gets one entry after TCRdb re-called the multiplex PCR reads with MiXCR. The repertoire consists of 300,000 to 350,000 distinct CDR3 sequences, with about 20% occurring once and the leading ten covering roughly 29%.

The origin of this receptor is a female donor with Graves disease. The sequencing here drew on peripheral blood mononuclear cells (PBMCs), taken when the disease was refractory, from a patient treated with antithyroid drugs. The J gene is TRBJ1-1, the V gene TRBV7-2; D ambiguous. In nucleotides, the CDR3 is TGTGCCAGCAGCCGCCTCACGGGGTGGACTGAAGCTTTCTTT. The encoded protein is CASSRLTGWTEAFF.